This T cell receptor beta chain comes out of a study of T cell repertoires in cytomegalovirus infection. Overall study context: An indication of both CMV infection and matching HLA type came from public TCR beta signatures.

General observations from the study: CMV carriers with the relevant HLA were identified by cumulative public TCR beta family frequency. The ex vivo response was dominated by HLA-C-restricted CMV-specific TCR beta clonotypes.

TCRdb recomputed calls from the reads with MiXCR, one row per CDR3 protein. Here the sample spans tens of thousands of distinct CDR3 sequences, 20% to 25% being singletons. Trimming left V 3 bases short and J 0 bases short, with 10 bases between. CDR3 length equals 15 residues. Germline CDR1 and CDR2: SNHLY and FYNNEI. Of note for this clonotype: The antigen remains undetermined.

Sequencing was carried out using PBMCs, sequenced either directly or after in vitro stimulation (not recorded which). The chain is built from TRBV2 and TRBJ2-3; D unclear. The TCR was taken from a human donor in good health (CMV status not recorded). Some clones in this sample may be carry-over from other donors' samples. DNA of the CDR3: TGTGCCAGCAGTGACTCGCAGGACAGCACAGATACGCAGTATTTT. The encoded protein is CASSDSQDSTDTQYF.